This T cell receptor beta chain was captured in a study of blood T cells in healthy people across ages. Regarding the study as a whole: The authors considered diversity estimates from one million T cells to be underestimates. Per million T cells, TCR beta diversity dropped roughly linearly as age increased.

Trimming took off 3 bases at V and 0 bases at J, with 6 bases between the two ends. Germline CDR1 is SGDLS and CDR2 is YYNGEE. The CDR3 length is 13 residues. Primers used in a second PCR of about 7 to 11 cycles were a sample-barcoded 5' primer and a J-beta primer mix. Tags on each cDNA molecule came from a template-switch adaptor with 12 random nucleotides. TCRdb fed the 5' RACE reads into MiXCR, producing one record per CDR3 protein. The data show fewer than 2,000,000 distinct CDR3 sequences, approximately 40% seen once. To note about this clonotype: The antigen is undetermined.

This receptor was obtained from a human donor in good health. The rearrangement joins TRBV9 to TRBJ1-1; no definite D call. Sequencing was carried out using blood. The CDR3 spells CASSAGMNTEAFF. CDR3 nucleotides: TGTGCCAGCAGCGCCGGTATGAACACTGAAGCTTTCTTT.